One and the same sample provided the 12 T cell receptor beta chains below, sequenced in a study of blood T cell repertoires in COVID-19. This table comes from immunoSEQ multiplex PCR, and its TCRdb copy is limited to in-frame clones, with some not included. The sample includes 200,000 to 250,000 clones, 86% of them seen just once. Sequencing used peripheral blood. These receptor sequences come from a woman younger than 45 who had recovered from COVID-19.

This clone was seen once. The chain combines TRBV5-1 with TRBJ2-2, with 7 nucleotides matching TRBD2. CDR1 and CDR2 (germline): SGHRS, YFSETQ. The V segment lost 2 bases and the J segment 4 bases; nucleotides outside the gene matches: 8. The CDR3 sequence is 16 residues long. The chain's CDR3 is CASSFLAGVPTGELFF. CDR3 sequence (DNA): TGCGCCAGCAGCTTCTTGGCGGGGGTACCCACCGGGGAGCTGTTTTTT.

This chain joins TRBV4-1 and TRBJ2-3, with TRBD2 as a possible D gene (5 bases). Germline lookup yields CDR1 MGHRA and CDR2 YSYEKL. Trimming removed 1 base from V and 4 bases from J, with 15 bases in between. The CDR3 length is 16 residues. The CDR3 DNA is TGCGCCAGCAGCCAAGGACCCCCTCGGAGGTCAGATACGCAGTATTTT. Protein product: CASSQGPPRRSDTQYF.

The CDR3 protein is CASSPPGTENQPQHF. The CDR3 DNA follows: TGTGCCAGCAGCCCCCCGGGGACAGAGAATCAGCCCCAGCATTTT. This sequence joins TRBV7-2 and TRBJ1-5; TRBD1 matches 7 bases. This CDR3 comprises 15 residues. CDR1 and CDR2 (germline): SGHTA, FQGNSA. The V segment lost 5 bases and the J segment 4 bases; nucleotides outside the gene matches: 8. Supplemented by reference TRBV7-2 and TRBJ1-5, the full variable domain reads GAGVSQSPSNKVTEKGKDVELRCDPISGHTALYWYRQSLGQGLEFLIYFQGNSAPDKSGLPSDRFSAERTGGSVSTLTIQRTQQEDSAVYLCASSPPGTENQPQHFGDGTRLSIL.

The chain links TRBV5-8 to TRBJ2-5; D call uncertain. Germline CDR1 is SGHTS and CDR2 is YDEGEE. This CDR3 comprises 12 residues. Trimming pared 2 bases from V and 3 bases from J, leaving 5 bases between. The CDR3 region has the DNA TGTGCCAGCAGCTTTGCGGAAGAGACCCAGTACTTC. This codes for CASSFAEETQYF.

The chain is built from TRBV7-2 and TRBJ2-5, with D possibly being TRBD1 (6 bases). Trimming left V 4 bases short and J 0 bases short, with 9 bases between. This CDR3 spans 14 amino acids. Germline CDR1 SGHTA, CDR2 FQGNSA. The CDR3: CASSSGTHQETQYF. For the CDR3, the DNA is TGTGCCAGCAGCTCCGGGACACACCAAGAGACCCAGTACTTC.

This clone was seen only once. This chain links TRBV11-3 with TRBJ1-5; no firm D call. Germline assignment: CDR1 SGHNT and CDR2 YENEEA. V lost 1 base and J 4 bases, leaving 14 bases between the germline ends. The length of the CDR3 is 16 residues. CDR3 amino acids: CASSLAAGRRNQPQHF. CDR3 in DNA: TGTGCCAGCAGCTTAGCCGCGGGCCGTAGAAATCAGCCCCAGCATTTT. The whole variable domain, filled in from reference TRBV11-3 and TRBJ1-5, reads EAGVVQSPRYKIIEKKQPVAFWCNPISGHNTLYWYLQNLGQGPELLIRYENEEAVDDSQLPKDRFSAERLKGVDSTLKIQPAELGDSAVYLCASSLAAGRRNQPQHFGDGTRLSIL.

The chain employs TRBV27 and TRBJ1-6, with D hard to call. The CDR3 contains 12 residues. Per germline, CDR1 MNHEY and CDR2 SMNVEV (reference sequence). V was clipped by 3 bases and J by 9 bases, with 6 bases between them. CDR3 region: CASSFGISPLHF. The DNA for the CDR3 is TGTGCCAGCAGTTTCGGGATTTCACCCCTCCACTTT.

The chain couples TRBV6-1 to TRBJ2-3; D not resolved. V lost 1 base, J lost 2 bases, and 10 bases lay in between. CDR1 is MNHNS, CDR2 SASEGT, per germline. CDR3 size: 15 residues. CDR3: CASSEDSLFTDTQYF. Here the CDR3 DNA reads TGTGCCAGCAGTGAAGATTCCTTATTCACAGATACGCAGTATTTT.

V and J are TRBV7-8 and TRBJ1-4, with D perhaps TRBD1 (5 bases). Germline assignment: CDR1 SGHVS and CDR2 FQNEAQ. V was trimmed by 5 bases and J by 4 bases, leaving 20 bases between them. The CDR3 has 17 residues. The CDR3 reads CASSPRGRDPGNEKLFF. The CDR3 bases are TGTGCCAGCAGCCCCCGGGGGAGGGATCCGGGTAATGAAAAACTGTTTTTT.

In its sample, this clone was seen a few times. V and J are TRBV2 and TRBJ2-3, with TRBD2 matching 8 bases. The V gene's germline CDR1 is SNHLY and CDR2 FYNNEI. The CDR3 covers 15 residues. The J segment lost 3 bases and the V segment lost 4 bases, leaving 6 bases of the junction unmatched. The CDR3 protein is CASSGAGGRTDTQYF. The CDR3 DNA sequence: TGTGCCAGCAGTGGGGCGGGGGGTCGAACAGATACGCAGTATTTT.

The chain combines TRBV10-3 with TRBJ1-5; a weak D match, TRBD1 (6 bases). Trimming removed 2 bases from V and 6 bases from J, with 8 bases in between. This CDR3 has 13 amino acids. Germline CDR1 ENHRY, CDR2 SYGVKD. This chain's CDR3 is CAISEDRSQPQHF. As DNA, the CDR3 is TGTGCCATCAGTGAGGACAGGTCTCAGCCCCAGCATTTT.

The genes are TRBV2 and TRBJ2-3; D perhaps matches TRBD2 (5 bases). The CDR3 is 15 residues long. From germline, CDR1 is SNHLY and CDR2 FYNNEI. Trimming stripped 4 bases from V and 2 bases from J, with 13 bases between. In nucleotides, the CDR3 is TGTGCCAGCAGTGCTAGCCGCGGATACACAGATACGCAGTATTTT. Translated, it gives CASSASRGYTDTQYF. The entire variable domain, with the rest obtained from reference TRBV2 and TRBJ2-3, is as follows: EPEVTQTPSHQVTQMGQEVILRCVPISNHLYFYWYRQILGQKVEFLVSFYNNEISEKSEIFDDQFSVERPDGSNFTLKIRSTKLEDSAMYFCASSASRGYTDTQYFGPGTRLTVL.